This TCR beta chain emerged from a study of cytomegalovirus exposure and HLA in healthy donors. Notes on the study in general: Exclusion as indistinguishable affected some V segments, including TRBV6-2 and TRBV6-3.

CDR1 is SGHTA, CDR2 FQGTGA, per germline. The CDR3 contains 13 residues. V dropped 3 bases and J dropped 3 bases, with 6 bases sitting between them. Concerning this clone itself: Its antigen is not identified.

Researchers ran the PCR with 60 Vbeta and 13 Jbeta primers. Sequenced by immunoSEQ multiplex PCR; TCRdb stores in-frame clones only, minus some. This repertoire shows under 80,000 clones, around 72% found once; its top ten account for roughly 51%. The V call is TRBV7-3, the J call TRBJ2-1; the D is unclear. The sequenced material came from PBMCs. The TCR sequence derives from a man aged 50 to 60 in good health and CMV-seropositive. The CDR3 DNA sequence: TGTGCCAGCAGCTTGGCGGACTACAATGAGCAGTTCTTC. This translates into CASSLADYNEQFF.